The rows below give T cell receptor beta chains drawn from one sample of a study of tumor-infiltrating lymphocytes in primary liver carcinoma. TCRdb ran MiXCR on the multiplex PCR reads and lists one entry per CDR3 protein. The table records 300,000 to 350,000 distinct CDR3 sequences, nearly 60% of them present only once. Sample: peripheral blood. The receptors derive from a woman in her 30s with primary liver carcinoma and hepatitis B virus infection. CDR3s include the opening cysteine and the closing phenylalanine or tryptophan. D genes are given only for firm matches. A clone size is listed for some rows: how often the clone was seen (once, few, many), or a class if it is expanded.

cdr3_nt cdr3_aa clone_size v_call d_call j_call
TGTGTCAGCAGTTATAAGACTAGCGGGTCAGATACGCAGTATTTT CVSSYKTSGSDTQYF NA TRBV6-5 TRBD2 TRBJ2-3
TGTGCCAGCAGTCCCAGGGCCACGATCGAGACCCAGTGCTTC CASSPRATIETQCF NA TRBV14 NA TRBJ2-5
TGTGCCAGCAGCCCCACTAGCGGGATTTCAAATGAGCAGTTCTTC CASSPTSGISNEQFF NA TRBV6-6 TRBD2 TRBJ2-1
TGCGCCAGCAGCCCCTATGACAGATACACTGAAGCTTTCTTT CASSPYDRYTEAFF many TRBV4-3 NA TRBJ1-1
TGTGCCAGCAGTGTTGCGGGCGCCTCTGGAAACACCATATATTTT CASSVAGASGNTIYF few TRBV6-1 NA TRBJ1-3
TGTGCCAACAGCCCCAGCAGGAGATACACAGATACGCAGTATTTT CANSPSRRYTDTQYF NA TRBV11-3 NA TRBJ2-3
TGTGCCACCAGTCCTGAAGGCGGTAAACAAGAGACCCAGTACTTC CATSPEGGKQETQYF NA TRBV24-1 NA TRBJ2-5
TGTGCCAGCAGTTTAGTTAGCGGGAGCTCCTACGAGCAGTACTTC CASSLVSGSSYEQYF NA TRBV27 TRBD2 TRBJ2-7
TGTGCCATCAGTGGGGAACGGTTCTATGGCTACACCTTC CAISGERFYGYTF NA TRBV10-3 NA TRBJ1-2
TGCAGCGTTGGTCAGGGCCCCACGCCCTTC CSVGQGPTPF NA TRBV29-1 NA TRBJ2-5
TGCAGCGTTGAATGGCAGGGGTTCCCCTACGAGCAGTACTTC CSVEWQGFPYEQYF many TRBV29-1 NA TRBJ2-7
TGTGCCAGCAGCTGGGGGGCGTCGGGCTACACCTTC CASSWGASGYTF NA TRBV5-6 NA TRBJ1-2
TGTGCCAGCAGGAGCTCTTCGCTAGAGACCCAGTACTTC CASRSSSLETQYF NA TRBV6-1 NA TRBJ2-5
TGTGCCAGCAGCTTGCGACAGGGGGCTAGCTCCTACGAGCAGTACTTC CASSLRQGASSYEQYF NA TRBV5-5 TRBD1 TRBJ2-7
TGTGCCAGCAGTTTATCTCACAGGGGGGTACTTAACACTGAAGCTTTCTTT CASSLSHRGVLNTEAFF NA TRBV28 TRBD1 TRBJ1-1
TGTACCAGCAGCTTACTAGCGGGAGGTGCAGATACGCAGTATTTT CTSSLLAGGADTQYF NA TRBV5-6 TRBD2 TRBJ2-3
TGTGCCACCACCAGGACAGGGTACAATGAGCAGTTCTTC CATTRTGYNEQFF NA TRBV6-2/TRBV6-3 TRBD1 TRBJ2-1
TGTGCCAGCAGCCAAGAAAGGGTGTGCCCCTACAATGAGCAGTTCTTC CASSQERVCPYNEQFF once TRBV4-2 NA TRBJ2-1
TGTGCCGGCAGCTCCAACCTGGCGGGAAGCGAGCAGTTCTTC CAGSSNLAGSEQFF once TRBV11-2 NA TRBJ2-1
TGTGCCAGCAGGGACACGAACACCGGGGAGCTGTTTTTT CASRDTNTGELFF NA TRBV6-1 NA TRBJ2-2
TGTGCCAGCAGCCGCGGACAACTATCCAATCAGCCCCAGCATTTT CASSRGQLSNQPQHF many TRBV12-3/TRBV12-4 NA TRBJ1-5
TGTACCAGCAGTTTATGGTGGGGTTGGGGTCAGCCCCAGCATTTT CTSSLWWGWGQPQHF NA TRBV11-2 NA TRBJ1-5
TGTGCCACCAGCCGGGACAGCTCTGCGGGGCAGTACTTC CATSRDSSAGQYF NA TRBV11-2 TRBD1 TRBJ2-7
TGTGCCAGCAGTCGTTCCGGGACAGAAAAAGCCAATCAGCCCCAGCATTTT CASSRSGTEKANQPQHF few TRBV12-3/TRBV12-4 TRBD1 TRBJ1-5
TGTGCCAGCAGGCAAGGACAGACGAACACTGAAGTTTTCTTT CASRQGQTNTEVFF NA TRBV6-6 NA TRBJ1-1
TGTGCCAGCAGTGAGTTGAGGGACATAGGAGCTTTCTTT CASSELRDIGAFF NA TRBV6-1 NA TRBJ1-1
TGTGCCAACAGCCAAGGTTCCTGGAGGTCTAGCGGGCGGTACAATAAGCAGTTCTTC CANSQGSWRSSGRYNKQFF NA TRBV4-2 TRBD2 TRBJ2-1
TGCAGCGTTCGGGGGGTAAATGAGCAGTTCTTC CSVRGVNEQFF few TRBV29-1 TRBD2 TRBJ2-1
TGTGCCAGCAGCCATCAGGGGGCCCTCTACAATGAGCAGTCCTTC CASSHQGALYNEQSF NA TRBV6-2/TRBV6-3 TRBD1 TRBJ2-1